The 8 T cell receptor beta chains in this list originate from one sample, sequenced in a study of vaccination and CD4 T cells after COVID-19. Treatment defined: roughly ten-day PBMC culture with coronavirus spike peptide pools or control peptides (ViraFEST assay). Antigen specificity for these receptors is unknown. The Oncomine TCR Beta short-read assay was applied to DNA of cultured CD4+ T cells. A single record per CDR3 protein comes from TCRdb applying MiXCR to the PCR reads. The table lists roughly 24,000 distinct CDR3 sequences, less than 50% of them singletons, with around 9.9% in the top ten. Sequenced material: CD4+ T cells from blood, cultured in vitro. The receptors were gathered from a human donor who had recovered from COVID-19.

The chain links TRBV28 to TRBJ1-5; D not certain. Germline loops: CDR1 MDHEN, CDR2 SYDVKM. This CDR3 is built from 13 residues. V lost 1 base to trimming and J lost 4 bases, with 5 bases between them. The CDR3 here is CASSLSVNQPQHF. The CDR3 DNA reads as TGTGCCAGCAGTTTATCTGTTAATCAGCCCCAGCATTTT.

The rearrangement uses TRBV6-1 and TRBJ1-4; TRBD1 might be the D (5 bases). The germline V gene encodes CDR1 MNHNS and CDR2 SASEGT. This CDR3 is 14 amino acids long. Trimming pared 1 base from V and 8 bases from J, leaving 11 bases between. The CDR3: CASSEGQGIEKLFF. CDR3 DNA: TGTGCCAGCAGTGAAGGCCAGGGCATCGAAAAACTGTTTTTT.

This chain links TRBV2 with TRBJ2-2, with D tentatively TRBD2 (6 bases). The CDR3 runs to 14 residues. CDR1 is SNHLY, CDR2 FYNNEI, per germline. Trimming removed 3 bases from V and 4 bases from J, with 9 bases in between. The DNA for the CDR3 is TGTGCCAGCAGTGACGGGCGGGGCACCGGGGAGCTGTTTTTT. Translating it yields CASSDGRGTGELFF.

V usage is TRBV6-1 and J usage is TRBJ2-2; D ambiguous. CDR1 is MNHNS and CDR2 is SASEGT in the germline V gene. Deletions cut 6 bases from V and 7 bases from J, with 15 bases between. The CDR3 covers 14 residues. The CDR3 reads CASSPGRAGGELFF. DNA for the CDR3: TGTGCCAGCAGCCCCGGACGGGCTGGCGGGGAGCTGTTTTTT.

This clonotype is labeled medium-sized. V and J are TRBV20-1 and TRBJ1-6, with a tentative D call TRBD1 (5 bases). Germline values: CDR1 DFQATT, CDR2 SNEGSKA (reference sequence). V was shortened by 5 bases and J by 6 bases, with 8 bases between the two germline ends. The CDR3 is 12 residues long. The CDR3 loop reads CSARRANSPLHF. CDR3 coding DNA: TGCAGTGCTCGCAGGGCTAATTCACCCCTCCACTTT.

V gene TRBV10-3 combines with J gene TRBJ1-5; 10 positions match TRBD1. From germline, CDR1 is ENHRY and CDR2 SYGVKD. This CDR3 has 13 residues. J gave up 7 bases and V 7 bases, and 4 bases lay outside the gene matches. The CDR3 nucleotides are TGTGCCATCAAGGGACAGGGGCACCAGCCCCAGCATTTT. Protein product: CAIKGQGHQPQHF.

The J gene is TRBJ2-7, the V gene TRBV10-2; 9 bases match TRBD2. With 7 bases clipped from V and 0 bases from J, the junction kept 4 bases outside the gene matches. CDR3 size: 14 residues. From germline, CDR1 is WSHSY and CDR2 SAAADI. CDR3 in DNA: TGCGCCAGCACCGATAGCGGGGGCTCCTACGAGCAGTACTTC. It translates to CASTDSGGSYEQYF.

In its sample, this clonotype was seen a few times. Relative to the germline gene, one junction end is altered; a read error may explain this. This chain joins TRBV7-7 and TRBJ2-5; no clear D gene. Germline loops: CDR1 SSHAT, CDR2 FNYEAQ (reference sequence). The CDR3 extends over 12 amino acids. The CDR3 sequence is CASSLDGETQYF. The CDR3 nucleotides are TGTGCTAGCAGCTTAGATGGGGAGACCCAGTACTTC.